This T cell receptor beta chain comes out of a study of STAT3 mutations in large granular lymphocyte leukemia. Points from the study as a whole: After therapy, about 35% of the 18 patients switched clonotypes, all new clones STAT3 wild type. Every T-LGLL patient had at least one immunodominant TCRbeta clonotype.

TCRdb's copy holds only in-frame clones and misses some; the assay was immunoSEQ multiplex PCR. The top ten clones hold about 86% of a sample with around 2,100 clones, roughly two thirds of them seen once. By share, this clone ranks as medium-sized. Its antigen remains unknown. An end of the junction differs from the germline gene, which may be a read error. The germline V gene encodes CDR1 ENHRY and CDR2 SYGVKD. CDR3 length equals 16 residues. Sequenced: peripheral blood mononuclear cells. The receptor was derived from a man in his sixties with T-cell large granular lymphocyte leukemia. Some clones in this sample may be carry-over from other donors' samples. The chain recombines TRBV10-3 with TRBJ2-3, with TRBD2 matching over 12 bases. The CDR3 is CAISKSGTSGPDTQYF. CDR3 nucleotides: TGTGCCATCAGTAAGTCCGGGACTAGCGGGCCAGATACGCAGTATTTT.